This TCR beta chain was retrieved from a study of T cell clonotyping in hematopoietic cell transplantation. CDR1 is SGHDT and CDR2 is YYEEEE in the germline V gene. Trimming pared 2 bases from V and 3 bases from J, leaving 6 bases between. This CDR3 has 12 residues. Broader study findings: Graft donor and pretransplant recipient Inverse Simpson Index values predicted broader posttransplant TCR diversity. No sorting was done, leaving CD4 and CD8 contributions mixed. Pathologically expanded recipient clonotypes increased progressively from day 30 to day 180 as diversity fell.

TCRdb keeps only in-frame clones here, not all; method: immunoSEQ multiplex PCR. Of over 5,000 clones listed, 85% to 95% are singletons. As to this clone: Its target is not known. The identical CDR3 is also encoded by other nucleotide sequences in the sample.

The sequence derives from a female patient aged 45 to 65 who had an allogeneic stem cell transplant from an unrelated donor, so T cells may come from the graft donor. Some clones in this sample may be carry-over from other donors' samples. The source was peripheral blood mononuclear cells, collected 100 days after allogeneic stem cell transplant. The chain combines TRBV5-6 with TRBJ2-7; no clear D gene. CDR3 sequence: CASSLSSYEQYF. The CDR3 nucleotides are TGTGCCAGCAGCTTAAGCAGCTACGAGCAGTACTTC.